The entry below describes one T cell receptor (beta chain). What it recognizes is unknown. The data stem from a study of T cell responses to AZD1222 COVID-19 vaccine. On the study more broadly: Samples with a second dose at about 4 or about 12 weeks were pooled together. Study outcomes and limitations: Spike-spanning, vaccine-associated CD4 TCRs were dominant at 160-218 and 743-854. Nearly half of spike-specific TCRs reportedly target variant regions that are unmutated in the B.1.351 and B.1.1.7 variants. White British donors predominated, females outnumbered males, and clonal diversity was possibly underestimated.

Clones were sequenced by immunoSEQ multiplex PCR, and TCRdb holds only the in-frame ones, with some missing. The sample lists about 120,000 clones; less than 90% were seen once. CDR1 is SGHRS, CDR2 YFSETQ, per germline. The CDR3 sequence is 12 residues long. Trimming took 3 bases from V and 6 from J, leaving 10 bases between them. The source is an adult in good health. The sample here was peripheral blood, taken on day 0 of AZD1222 vaccination. The chain couples TRBV5-1 to TRBJ2-7, with D hard to call. Here the CDR3 reads CASSSALGEQYF. CDR3 sequence (DNA): TGCGCCAGCAGCTCGGCCCTCGGCGAGCAGTACTTC.